The present entry profiles one T cell receptor beta chain with its context. The antigen is not known. This sample stems from a study of siplizumab effects on memory and regulatory T cells. Notes on the study in general: Left unconfirmed was the suppressive function of proliferating Tregs from siplizumab cultures.

The study assayed about 10^5 TCR templates per sample. The assay was immunoSEQ multiplex PCR, and TCRdb's table has in-frame clones only and misses some. This table has 99,000 or so clones, roughly 94% appearing once. This CDR3 has 14 amino acids. Deletions cut 1 base from V and 8 bases from J, with 11 bases between. CDR1 and CDR2 (germline): SGHTA, FQGNSA. Source material: non-Treg CD4+ T cells sorted from blood. The receptor's source is a human donor in good health. The chain recombines TRBV7-2 with TRBJ2-2; TRBD2 might be the D (6 bases). The CDR3 here is CASSLVGGPGELFF. The CDR3, as DNA: TGTGCCAGCAGCTTAGTGGGGGGACCTGGGGAGCTGTTTTTT.